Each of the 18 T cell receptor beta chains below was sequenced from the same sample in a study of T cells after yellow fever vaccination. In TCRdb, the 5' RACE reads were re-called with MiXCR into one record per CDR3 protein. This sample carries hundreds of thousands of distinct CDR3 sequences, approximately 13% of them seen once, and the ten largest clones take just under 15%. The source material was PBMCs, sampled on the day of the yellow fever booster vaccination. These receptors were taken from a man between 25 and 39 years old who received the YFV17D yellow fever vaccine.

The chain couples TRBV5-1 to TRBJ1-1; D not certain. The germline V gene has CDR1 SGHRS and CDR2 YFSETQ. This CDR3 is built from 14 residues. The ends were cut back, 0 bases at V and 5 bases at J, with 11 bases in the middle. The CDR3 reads CASSLVSSRTEAFF. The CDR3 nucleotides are TGCGCCAGCAGCTTGGTCAGTAGTCGGACTGAAGCTTTCTTT.

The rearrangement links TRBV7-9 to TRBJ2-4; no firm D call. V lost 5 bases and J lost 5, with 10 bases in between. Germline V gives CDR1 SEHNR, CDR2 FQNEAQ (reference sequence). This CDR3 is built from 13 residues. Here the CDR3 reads CASSPPQENIQYF. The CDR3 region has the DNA TGTGCCAGCAGCCCACCCCAAGAAAACATTCAGTACTTC.

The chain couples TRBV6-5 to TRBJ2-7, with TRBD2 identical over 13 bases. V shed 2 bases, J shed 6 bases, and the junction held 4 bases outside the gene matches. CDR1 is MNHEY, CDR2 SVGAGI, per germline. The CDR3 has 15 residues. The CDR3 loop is CASSYGTSGTGEQYF. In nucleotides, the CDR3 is TGTGCCAGCAGTTACGGGACTAGCGGGACGGGCGAGCAGTACTTC.

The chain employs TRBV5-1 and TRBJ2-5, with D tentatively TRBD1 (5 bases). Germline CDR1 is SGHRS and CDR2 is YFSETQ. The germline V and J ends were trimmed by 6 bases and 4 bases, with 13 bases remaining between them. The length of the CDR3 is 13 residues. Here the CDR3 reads CASTREGLETQYF. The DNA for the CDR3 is TGCGCCAGCACCAGGGAAGGCTTAGAGACCCAGTACTTC. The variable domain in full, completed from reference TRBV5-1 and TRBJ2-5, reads KAGVTQTPRYLIKTRGQQVTLSCSPISGHRSVSWYQQTPGQGLQFLFEYFSETQRNKGNFPGRFSGRQFSNSRSEMNVSTLELGDSALYLCASTREGLETQYFGPGTRLLVL.

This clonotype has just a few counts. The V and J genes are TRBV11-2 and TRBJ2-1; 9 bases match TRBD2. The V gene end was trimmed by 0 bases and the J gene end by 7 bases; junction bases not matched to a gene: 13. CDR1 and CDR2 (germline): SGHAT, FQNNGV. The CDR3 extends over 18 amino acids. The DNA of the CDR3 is TGTGCCAGCAGCTTAGAGGTGGCTCGGCGGGAGGGAAGAAATGAGCAGTTCTTC. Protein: CASSLEVARREGRNEQFF.

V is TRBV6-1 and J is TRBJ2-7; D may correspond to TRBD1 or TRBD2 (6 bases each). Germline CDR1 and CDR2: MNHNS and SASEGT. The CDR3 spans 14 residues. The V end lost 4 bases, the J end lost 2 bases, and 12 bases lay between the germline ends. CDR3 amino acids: CASSVRGDAYEQYF. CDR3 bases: TGTGCCAGCAGTGTAAGGGGGGACGCCTACGAGCAGTACTTC.

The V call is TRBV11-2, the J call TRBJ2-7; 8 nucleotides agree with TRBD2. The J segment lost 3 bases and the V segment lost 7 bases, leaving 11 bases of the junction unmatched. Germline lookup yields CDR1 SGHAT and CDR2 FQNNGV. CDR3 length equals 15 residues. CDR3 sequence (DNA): TGTGCCAGCACCAAAAGGGGCGGGAGGAACTACGAGCAGTACTTC. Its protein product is CASTKRGGRNYEQYF.

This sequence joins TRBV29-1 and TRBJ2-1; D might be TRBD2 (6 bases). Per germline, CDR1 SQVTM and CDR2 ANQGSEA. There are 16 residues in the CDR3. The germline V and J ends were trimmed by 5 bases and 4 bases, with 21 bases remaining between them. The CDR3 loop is CSVSPTLASGYNEQFF. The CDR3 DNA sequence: TGCAGCGTTTCCCCCACCCTAGCGTCAGGATACAATGAGCAGTTCTTC.

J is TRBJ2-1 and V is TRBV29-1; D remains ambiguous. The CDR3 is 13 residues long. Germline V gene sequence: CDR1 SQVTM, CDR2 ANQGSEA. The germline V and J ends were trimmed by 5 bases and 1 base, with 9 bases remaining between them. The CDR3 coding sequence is TGCAGCGTTACCGTAGATTCCTACAATGAGCAGTTCTTC. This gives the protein CSVTVDSYNEQFF.

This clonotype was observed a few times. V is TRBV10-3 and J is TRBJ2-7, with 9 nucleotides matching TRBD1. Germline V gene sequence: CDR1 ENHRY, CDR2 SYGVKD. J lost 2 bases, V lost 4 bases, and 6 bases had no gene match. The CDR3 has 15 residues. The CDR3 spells CAISGDRDRAYEQYF. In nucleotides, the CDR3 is TGTGCCATCAGTGGAGACCGGGACAGGGCCTACGAGCAGTACTTC.

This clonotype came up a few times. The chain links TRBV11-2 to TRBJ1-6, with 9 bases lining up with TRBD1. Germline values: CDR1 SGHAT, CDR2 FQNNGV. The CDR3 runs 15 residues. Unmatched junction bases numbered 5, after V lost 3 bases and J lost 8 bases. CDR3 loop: CASSFGTGLYSPLHF. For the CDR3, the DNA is TGTGCCAGCAGCTTCGGGACAGGGCTTTATTCACCCCTCCACTTT.

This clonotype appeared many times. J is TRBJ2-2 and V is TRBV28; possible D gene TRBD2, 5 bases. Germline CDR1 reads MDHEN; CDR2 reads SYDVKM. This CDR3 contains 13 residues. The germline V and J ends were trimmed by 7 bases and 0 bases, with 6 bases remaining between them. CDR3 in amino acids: CASIATNTGELFF. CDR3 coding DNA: TGTGCCAGCATAGCGACGAACACCGGGGAGCTGTTTTTT.

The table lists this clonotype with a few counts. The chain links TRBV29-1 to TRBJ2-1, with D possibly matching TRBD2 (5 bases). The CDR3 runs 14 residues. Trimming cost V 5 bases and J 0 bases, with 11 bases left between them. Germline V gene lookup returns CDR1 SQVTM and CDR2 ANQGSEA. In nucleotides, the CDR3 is TGCAGCGTTACGGGAACGGGCTCCTACAATGAGCAGTTCTTC. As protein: CSVTGTGSYNEQFF.

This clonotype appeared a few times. The CDR3: CASSLVETLGEQYF. The CDR3 coding sequence is TGTGCCAGCAGCTTAGTAGAAACATTGGGCGAGCAGTACTTC. This sequence joins TRBV7-2 and TRBJ2-7; no firm D call. Trimming took off 1 base at V and 6 bases at J, with 13 bases between the two ends. CDR1 is SGHTA, CDR2 FQGNSA, per germline. This CDR3 spans 14 amino acids. The variable domain in full, completed from reference TRBV7-2 and TRBJ2-7, reads GAGVSQSPSNKVTEKGKDVELRCDPISGHTALYWYRQSLGQGLEFLIYFQGNSAPDKSGLPSDRFSAERTGGSVSTLTIQRTQQEDSAVYLCASSLVETLGEQYFGPGTRLTVT.

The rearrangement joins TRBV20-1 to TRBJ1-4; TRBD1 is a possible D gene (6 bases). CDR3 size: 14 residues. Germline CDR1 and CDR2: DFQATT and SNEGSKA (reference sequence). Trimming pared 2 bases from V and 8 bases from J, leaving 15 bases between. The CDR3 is CSARSRDNGEKLFF. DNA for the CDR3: TGCAGTGCTAGAAGCAGGGACAATGGGGAAAAACTGTTTTTT.

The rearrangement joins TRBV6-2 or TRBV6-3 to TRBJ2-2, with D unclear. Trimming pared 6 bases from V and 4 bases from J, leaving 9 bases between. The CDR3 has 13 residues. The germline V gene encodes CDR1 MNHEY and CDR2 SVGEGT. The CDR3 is CASRRTGTGELFF. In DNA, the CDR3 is TGTGCCAGCAGGCGGACGGGCACCGGGGAGCTGTTTTTT.

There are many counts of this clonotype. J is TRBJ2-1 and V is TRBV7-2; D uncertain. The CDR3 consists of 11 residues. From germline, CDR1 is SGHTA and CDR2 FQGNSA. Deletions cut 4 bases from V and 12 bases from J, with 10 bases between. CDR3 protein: CASSSSIWQFF. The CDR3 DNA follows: TGTGCCAGCAGCTCAAGCATCTGGCAGTTCTTC.

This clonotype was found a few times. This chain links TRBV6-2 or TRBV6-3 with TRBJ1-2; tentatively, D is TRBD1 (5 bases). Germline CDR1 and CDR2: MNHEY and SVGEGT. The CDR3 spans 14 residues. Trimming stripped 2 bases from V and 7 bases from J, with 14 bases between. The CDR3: CASSYAGGSGGYTF. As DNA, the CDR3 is TGTGCCAGCAGTTACGCGGGGGGTTCCGGTGGCTACACCTTC.